The T cell receptor beta chain described here comes from a study of early T cells in non-severe SARS-CoV-2 infection. Study in general: Investigators sequenced bulk RNA drawn from unsorted whole blood, and chains remained unpaired.

A few counts support this clonotype. The antigen is undetermined. The length of the CDR3 is 14 residues. J was trimmed by 0 bases and V by 3 bases; bases with no gene match: 1. CDR1 is SGHTS, CDR2 YDEGEE, per germline. Unique molecular identifier tags were affixed to discrete cDNA molecules. TCRdb itself ran the 5' RACE reads through MiXCR, one entry per CDR3 protein. The sample has 65,000 to 95,000 distinct CDR3 sequences, 8.5% to 10% seen once. Study-wide points: Clonotype matching in VDJdb favored anti-spike CD8 responses and did not capture private and CD4 specificities.

Material: whole blood. J is TRBJ2-7 and V is TRBV5-8; 9 bases are a match to TRBD1. The clonotype comes from an adult who was a healthcare worker with PCR-confirmed SARS-CoV-2 infection or an uninfected control (not recorded which). The DNA for the CDR3 is TGTGCCAGCAGCTGGGGACAGGGCTCCTACGAGCAGTACTTC. This encodes CASSWGQGSYEQYF.